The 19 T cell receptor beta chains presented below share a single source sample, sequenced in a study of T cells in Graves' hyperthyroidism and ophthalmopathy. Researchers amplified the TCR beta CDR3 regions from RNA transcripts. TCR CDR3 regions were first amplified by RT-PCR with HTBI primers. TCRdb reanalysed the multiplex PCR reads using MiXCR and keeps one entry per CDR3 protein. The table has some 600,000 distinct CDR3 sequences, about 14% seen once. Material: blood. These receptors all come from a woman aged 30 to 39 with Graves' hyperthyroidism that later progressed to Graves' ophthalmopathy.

The CDR3 spells CASSYGGTDNEQFF. DNA of the CDR3: TGTGCCAGCAGTTACGGCGGGACAGACAATGAGCAGTTCTTC. V usage is TRBV12-3 or TRBV12-4 and J usage is TRBJ2-1; a possible D gene is TRBD1 (7 bases). Trimming removed 4 bases from V and 5 bases from J, with 12 bases in between. This CDR3 has 14 residues.

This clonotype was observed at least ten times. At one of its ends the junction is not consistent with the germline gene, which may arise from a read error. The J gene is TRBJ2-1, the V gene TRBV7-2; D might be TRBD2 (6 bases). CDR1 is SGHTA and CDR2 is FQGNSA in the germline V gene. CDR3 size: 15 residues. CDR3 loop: CASSIAGGTYNEQFF. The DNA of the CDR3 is TGTGCCAGCAGCATAGCCGGCGGGACCTACAATGAGCAGTTCTTC. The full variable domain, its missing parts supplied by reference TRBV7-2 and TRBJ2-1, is GAGVSQSPSNKVTEKGKDVELRCDPISGHTALYWYRQSLGQGLEFLIYFQGNSAPDKSGLPSDRFSAERTGGSVSTLTIQRTQQEDSAVYLCASSIAGGTYNEQFFGPGTRLTVL.

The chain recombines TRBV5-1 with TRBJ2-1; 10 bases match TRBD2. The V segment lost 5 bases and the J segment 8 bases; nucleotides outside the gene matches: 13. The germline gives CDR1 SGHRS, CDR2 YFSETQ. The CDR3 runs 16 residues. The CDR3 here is CASSPSSGRFVDEQFF. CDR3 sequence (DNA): TGCGCCAGCAGTCCCTCTAGCGGGAGATTTGTGGATGAGCAGTTCTTC.

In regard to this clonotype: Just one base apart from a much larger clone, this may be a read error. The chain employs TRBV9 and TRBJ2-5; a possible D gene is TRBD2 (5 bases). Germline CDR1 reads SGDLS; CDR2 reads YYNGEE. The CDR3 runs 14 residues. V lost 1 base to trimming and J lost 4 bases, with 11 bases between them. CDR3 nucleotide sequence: TGTGCCAGCAGCGTAAGAACGGGAAGAGAGACCCAGTACTTC. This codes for CASSVRTGRETQYF.

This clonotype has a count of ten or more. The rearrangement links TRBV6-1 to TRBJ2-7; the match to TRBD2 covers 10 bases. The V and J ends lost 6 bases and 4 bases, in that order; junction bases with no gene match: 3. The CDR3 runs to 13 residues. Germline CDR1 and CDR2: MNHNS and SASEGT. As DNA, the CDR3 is TGTGCCAGCAGGATGACTAGCGGGTACGAGCAGTACTTC. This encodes CASRMTSGYEQYF.

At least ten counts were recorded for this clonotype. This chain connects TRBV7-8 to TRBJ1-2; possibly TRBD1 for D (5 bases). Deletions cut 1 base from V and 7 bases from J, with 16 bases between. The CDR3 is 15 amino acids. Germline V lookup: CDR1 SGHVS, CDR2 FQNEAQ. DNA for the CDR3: TGTGCCAGCAGCTTAGAACGGGGGGTTGGCTCTGGCTACACCTTC. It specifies CASSLERGVGSGYTF.

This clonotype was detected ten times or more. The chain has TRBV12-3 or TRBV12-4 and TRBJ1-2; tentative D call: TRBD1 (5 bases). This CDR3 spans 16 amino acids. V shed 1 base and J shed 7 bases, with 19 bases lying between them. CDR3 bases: TGTGCCAGCAGTTTAGGGACTTGGGGCAGGGAAGCTGGCTACACCTTC. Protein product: CASSLGTWGREAGYTF.

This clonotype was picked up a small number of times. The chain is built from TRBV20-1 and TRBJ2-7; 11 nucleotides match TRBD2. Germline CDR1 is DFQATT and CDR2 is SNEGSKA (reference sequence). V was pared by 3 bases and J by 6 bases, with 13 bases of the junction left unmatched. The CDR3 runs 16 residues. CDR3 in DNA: TGCAGTGCTAGTCTCCGTAGCGGGAGGGCCTTCCGCGAGCAGTACTTC. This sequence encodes CSASLRSGRAFREQYF.

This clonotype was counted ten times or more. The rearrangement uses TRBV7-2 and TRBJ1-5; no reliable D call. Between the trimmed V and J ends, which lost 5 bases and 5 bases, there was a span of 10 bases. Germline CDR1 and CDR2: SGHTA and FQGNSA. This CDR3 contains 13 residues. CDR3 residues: CASSLQNDQPQHF. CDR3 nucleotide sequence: TGTGCCAGCAGCCTACAAAACGATCAGCCCCAGCATTTT.

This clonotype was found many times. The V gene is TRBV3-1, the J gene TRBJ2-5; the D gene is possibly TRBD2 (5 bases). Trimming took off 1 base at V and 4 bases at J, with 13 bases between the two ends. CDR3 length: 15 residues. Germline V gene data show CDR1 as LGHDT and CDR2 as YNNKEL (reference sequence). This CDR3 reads CASSQVSAVRETQYF. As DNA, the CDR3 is TGTGCCAGCAGCCAAGTTTCAGCGGTCCGAGAGACCCAGTACTTC.

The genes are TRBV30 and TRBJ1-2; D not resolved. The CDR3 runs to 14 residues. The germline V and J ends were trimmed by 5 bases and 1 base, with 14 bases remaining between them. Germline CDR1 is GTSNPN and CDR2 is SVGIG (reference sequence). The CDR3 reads CAWCPAGFNYGYTF. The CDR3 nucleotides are TGTGCCTGGTGTCCGGCAGGCTTTAACTATGGCTACACCTTC.

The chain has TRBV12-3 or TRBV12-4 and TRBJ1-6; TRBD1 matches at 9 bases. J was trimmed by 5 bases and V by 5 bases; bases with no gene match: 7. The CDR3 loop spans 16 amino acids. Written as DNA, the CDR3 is TGTGCCAGCAGTGCTACAGGGGGCCCGAATAATTCACCCCTCCACTTT. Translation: CASSATGGPNNSPLHF.

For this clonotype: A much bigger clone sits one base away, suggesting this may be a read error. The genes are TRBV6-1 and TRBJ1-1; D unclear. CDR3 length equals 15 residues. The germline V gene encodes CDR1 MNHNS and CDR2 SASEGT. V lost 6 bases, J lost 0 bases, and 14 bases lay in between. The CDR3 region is CASRPGREMNTEAFF. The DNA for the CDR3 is TGTGCCAGCAGACCCGGACGGGAGATGAACACTGAAGCTTTCTTT.

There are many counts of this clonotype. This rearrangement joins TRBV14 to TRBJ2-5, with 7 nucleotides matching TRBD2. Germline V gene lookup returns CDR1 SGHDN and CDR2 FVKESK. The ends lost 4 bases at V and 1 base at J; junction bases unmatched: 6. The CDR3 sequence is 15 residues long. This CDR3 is CASSLEGGLQETQYF. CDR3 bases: TGTGCCAGCAGCCTGGAGGGAGGGCTCCAAGAGACCCAGTACTTC.

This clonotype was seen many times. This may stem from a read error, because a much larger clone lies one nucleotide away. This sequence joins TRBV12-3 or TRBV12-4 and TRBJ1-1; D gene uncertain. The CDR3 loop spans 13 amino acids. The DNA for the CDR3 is TGTACCAGCAGTTTAAGGGAGAACACTGAAGCTTTCTTT. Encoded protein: CTSSLRENTEAFF.

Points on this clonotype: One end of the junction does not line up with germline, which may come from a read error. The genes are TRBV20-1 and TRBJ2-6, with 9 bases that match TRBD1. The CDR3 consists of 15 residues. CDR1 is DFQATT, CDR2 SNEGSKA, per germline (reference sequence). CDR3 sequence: CSAATGGPGANLLTF. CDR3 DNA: TGCAGTGCTGCAACAGGGGGCCCTGGGGCCAACCTCCTGACTTTC.

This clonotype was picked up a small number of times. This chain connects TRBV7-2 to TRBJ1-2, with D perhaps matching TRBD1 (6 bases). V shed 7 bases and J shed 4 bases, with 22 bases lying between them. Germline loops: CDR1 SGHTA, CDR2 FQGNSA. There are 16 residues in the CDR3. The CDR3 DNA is TGTGCCAGCATCAGACAGGCAGGGCAGAATATCTATGGCTACACCTTC. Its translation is CASIRQAGQNIYGYTF.

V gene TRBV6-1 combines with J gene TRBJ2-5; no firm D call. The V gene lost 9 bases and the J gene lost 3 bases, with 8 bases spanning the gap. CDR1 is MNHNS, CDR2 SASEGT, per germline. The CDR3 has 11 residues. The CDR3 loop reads CASTWEETQYF. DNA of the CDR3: TGTGCCAGTACGTGGGAAGAGACCCAGTACTTC.

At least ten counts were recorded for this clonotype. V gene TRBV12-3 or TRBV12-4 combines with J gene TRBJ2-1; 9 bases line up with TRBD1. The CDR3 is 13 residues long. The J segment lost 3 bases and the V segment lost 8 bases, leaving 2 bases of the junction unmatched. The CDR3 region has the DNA TGTGCCAGCCGGACAGGGGACTACAATGAGCAGTTCTTC. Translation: CASRTGDYNEQFF.